These T cell receptor beta chains were read from a single sample in a study of T-cell memory formation after mild COVID-19. In TCRdb, the 5' RACE reads were re-called with MiXCR into one record per CDR3 protein. The profile covers approximately 260,000 distinct CDR3 sequences, with 16% appearing a single time and roughly a fifth taken by the ten largest. The sequencing sample was made of PBMCs or a T cell subset sorted from them (not recorded which). Receptors were obtained from a man younger than 35 who had mild COVID-19 (a few samples of this study predate the infection). Cell type and time point are not known. The CDR3 runs from the conserved cysteine through the conserved F or W. The D gene is left open where the match is weak. Part of the rows lack a size; the others show once, few, many or a class for expanded clones.

length: 14; D: -; size: -; V: TRBV6-2/TRBV6-3; J: TRBJ1-2; CDR3: CASSYSLLGYGYTF; DNA: TGTGCCAGCAGTTACTCCTTACTGGGATATGGCTACACCTTC
length: 15; D: -; size: few; V: TRBV12-3/TRBV12-4; J: TRBJ1-3; CDR3: CASSSAWGTGNTIYF; DNA: TGTGCCAGCAGTTCGGCATGGGGTACGGGAAACACCATATATTTT
length: 14; D: -; size: -; V: TRBV5-1; J: TRBJ1-4; CDR3: CASSLGAANEKLFF; DNA: TGCGCCAGCAGCTTGGGGGCAGCTAATGAAAAACTGTTTTTT
length: 15; D: TRBD1; size: -; V: TRBV7-8; J: TRBJ1-5; CDR3: CASSLEGDSYQPQHF; DNA: TGTGCCAGCAGCTTAGAGGGGGACAGCTATCAGCCCCAGCATTTT
length: 13; D: -; size: many; V: TRBV4-1; J: TRBJ2-5; CDR3: CASSHRTVETQYF; DNA: TGCGCCAGCAGCCACCGGACCGTGGAGACCCAGTACTTC
length: 14; D: -; size: -; V: TRBV20-1; J: TRBJ1-5; CDR3: CSASIPGKVQPQHF; DNA: TGCAGTGCTAGTATCCCGGGGAAGGTCCAGCCCCAGCATTTT
length: 11; D: -; size: few; V: TRBV6-2/TRBV6-3; J: TRBJ2-5; CDR3: CASSYPGTQYF; DNA: TGTGCCAGCAGTTACCCCGGGACCCAGTACTTC
length: 14; D: -; size: -; V: TRBV11-2; J: TRBJ2-3; CDR3: CASSNGPYTDTQYF; DNA: TGTGCCAGCAGCAATGGACCTTACACAGATACGCAGTATTTT
length: 15; D: -; size: -; V: TRBV29-1; J: TRBJ2-3; CDR3: CSVSPTGIGTDTQYF; DNA: TGCAGCGTCTCCCCTACGGGGATCGGGACAGATACGCAGTATTTT
length: 13; D: -; size: -; V: TRBV19; J: TRBJ1-5; CDR3: CASSIVRGEPQHF; DNA: TGTGCCAGTAGTATAGTCAGGGGCGAGCCCCAGCATTTT
length: 13; D: -; size: -; V: TRBV6-4; J: TRBJ1-1; CDR3: CASSEVEGTEAFF; DNA: TGTGCCAGCAGTGAGGTCGAGGGCACTGAAGCTTTCTTT
length: 15; D: -; size: few; V: TRBV20-1; J: TRBJ1-6; CDR3: CSARAVATESSPLHF; DNA: TGCAGTGCTAGAGCTGTGGCAACCGAAAGCTCACCCCTCCACTTT
length: 13; D: TRBD2; size: -; V: TRBV7-2; J: TRBJ2-3; CDR3: CASLTSRVATQYF; DNA: TGTGCCAGCTTGACTAGCCGTGTTGCTACGCAGTATTTT
length: 14; D: TRBD2; size: few; V: TRBV15; J: TRBJ2-7; CDR3: CATSAAGDGYEQYF; DNA: TGTGCCACCAGCGCAGCGGGGGATGGCTACGAGCAGTACTTC
length: 18; D: TRBD2; size: few; V: TRBV4-3; J: TRBJ2-3; CDR3: CASSQDAGRGASTDTQYF; DNA: TGCGCCAGCAGCCAAGACGCGGGGCGGGGGGCGAGCACAGATACGCAGTATTTT
length: 14; D: -; size: few; V: TRBV9; J: TRBJ1-6; CDR3: CASSVADPASPLHF; DNA: TGTGCCAGCAGCGTAGCAGACCCTGCGTCACCCCTCCACTTT
length: 15; D: TRBD2; size: -; V: TRBV19; J: TRBJ2-1; CDR3: CASSRRGVVRDEQFF; DNA: TGTGCCAGTAGTCGGCGGGGGGTGGTCCGGGATGAGCAGTTCTTC
length: 12; D: -; size: few; V: TRBV29-1; J: TRBJ2-1; CDR3: CSVVRPYNEQFF; DNA: TGCAGCGTTGTAAGACCCTACAATGAGCAGTTCTTC
length: 17; D: -; size: few; V: TRBV25-1; J: TRBJ2-3; CDR3: CASSQRTVGEGADTQYF; DNA: TGTGCCAGCAGTCAGAGGACCGTAGGGGAAGGAGCAGATACGCAGTATTTT
length: 13; D: -; size: -; V: TRBV20-1; J: TRBJ1-1; CDR3: CSARAPGRTEAFF; DNA: TGCAGTGCTAGAGCCCCAGGGAGGACTGAAGCTTTCTTT
length: 17; D: -; size: -; V: TRBV21-1; J: TRBJ2-5; CDR3: CASSKAHGARFQETQYF; DNA: TGTGCCAGCAGCAAAGCGCATGGGGCACGCTTCCAAGAGACCCAGTACTTC
length: 13; D: -; size: few; V: TRBV20-1; J: TRBJ2-5; CDR3: CSAPRGSQETQYF; DNA: TGCAGTGCTCCACGGGGGAGCCAAGAGACCCAGTACTTC
length: 16; D: TRBD1; size: few; V: TRBV6-2/TRBV6-3; J: TRBJ2-6; CDR3: CASSSDRASGANVLTF; DNA: TGTGCCAGCAGCAGCGACAGGGCTTCTGGGGCCAACGTCCTGACTTTC
length: 16; D: TRBD1; size: -; V: TRBV4-1; J: TRBJ2-7; CDR3: CARSLLGTGVSYEQYF; DNA: TGCGCCCGCAGCCTCCTTGGGACAGGGGTCTCCTACGAGCAGTACTTC
length: 16; D: TRBD1; size: -; V: TRBV4-2; J: TRBJ2-7; CDR3: CASSQGEGQVYYEQYF; DNA: TGTGCCAGCAGCCAGGGAGAAGGACAGGTATACTACGAGCAGTACTTC
length: 17; D: -; size: -; V: TRBV20-1; J: TRBJ1-5; CDR3: CSARDRVGGPQDQPQHF; DNA: TGCAGTGCTAGAGATAGGGTAGGGGGGCCTCAGGATCAGCCCCAGCATTTT
length: 15; D: -; size: -; V: TRBV7-9; J: TRBJ2-3; CDR3: CASSPGKASTDTQYF; DNA: TGTGCCAGCAGCCCGGGGAAGGCTAGCACAGATACGCAGTATTTT
length: 18; D: TRBD2; size: few; V: TRBV6-6; J: TRBJ2-3; CDR3: CASSYSNLAGGVTDTQYF; DNA: TGTGCCAGCAGTTACTCGAACCTAGCGGGGGGTGTCACAGATACGCAGTATTTT
length: 13; D: -; size: -; V: TRBV6-2/TRBV6-3; J: TRBJ1-6; CDR3: CASSGLGDSPLHF; DNA: TGTGCCAGCAGCGGGTTGGGCGATTCACCCCTCCACTTT
length: 12; D: -; size: once; V: TRBV4-1; J: TRBJ2-7; CDR3: CASRGRTYEQYF; DNA: TGCGCCAGCAGAGGCAGGACCTACGAGCAGTACTTC
length: 13; D: -; size: -; V: TRBV27; J: TRBJ1-2; CDR3: CASSPGRRYGYTF; DNA: TGTGCCAGCAGCCCGGGACGGAGGTATGGCTACACCTTC
length: 13; D: -; size: -; V: TRBV11-1; J: TRBJ1-5; CDR3: CASSLWGDQPQHF; DNA: TGTGCCAGCAGCTTGTGGGGGGATCAGCCCCAGCATTTT
length: 16; D: -; size: many; V: TRBV27; J: TRBJ2-7; CDR3: CASSLWASSSSYEQYF; DNA: TGTGCCAGCAGTTTATGGGCTAGCTCCAGCTCCTACGAGCAGTACTTC